Sequencing of this T cell receptor (beta chain) was carried out in a study of blood T cell repertoires in COVID-19. Germline V gene data show CDR1 as SEHNR and CDR2 as FQNEAQ (reference sequence). The CDR3 extends over 15 amino acids. Trimming removed 2 bases from V and 4 bases from J; junction bases left unmatched: 3. The study recruited people aged roughly 18 to 95 years across 20 to 30 US areas. Sequencing used immunoSEQ multiplex PCR; TCRdb keeps in-frame clones, though not all of them. This table has some 290,000 clones, 89% appearing once. The receptor's source is a woman aged 30 to 39 who had recovered from COVID-19. Sequenced material: PBMCs or T cells enriched from blood (not recorded which). The gene calls are TRBV7-9 and TRBJ1-3; 9 nucleotides agree with TRBD1. CDR3 nucleotides: TGTGCCAGCAGCTTACTCGGGACAGGGGGAAACACCATATATTTT. The encoded protein is CASSLLGTGGNTIYF. The full variable domain, completed using reference TRBV7-9 and TRBJ1-3, is DTGVSQNPRHKITKRGQNVTFRCDPISEHNRLYWYRQTLGQGPEFLTYFQNEAQLEKSRLLSDRFSAERPKGSFSTLEIQRTEQGDSAMYLCASSLLGTGGNTIYFGEGSWLTVV.